A selection of T cell receptor beta chains follows, all from one sample in a study of T cells in Graves' hyperthyroidism and ophthalmopathy. Via MiXCR, TCRdb re-called the multiplex PCR reads, giving one row per CDR3 protein. Of roughly 240,000 distinct CDR3 sequences in the sample, approximately 23% were seen once. Sequencing was carried out using blood. The receptor set was obtained from a middle-aged woman with Graves' ophthalmopathy. Both conserved end residues are part of each CDR3. Each record gives: CDR3 protein, CDR3 DNA, V gene, clone size, D gene, J gene. D genes are given only for firm matches. Not all rows give a size; the values are once, few, many and, for expanded clones, a class.

CASSRTAIYEAFF	TGTGCCAGCAGTAGGACAGCTATTTATGAAGCTTTCTTT	TRBV2	.	.	TRBJ1-1
CASSLEGGGNQPQHF	TGCGCCAGCAGCTTGGAGGGAGGGGGCAATCAGCCCCAGCATTTT	TRBV5-1	many	.	TRBJ1-5
CASSLRLAPYDGELFF	TGTGCCAGCAGCCTCCGACTAGCGCCATACGATGGGGAGCTGTTTTTT	TRBV7-8	many	TRBD2	TRBJ2-2
CASSDQGRGHYGYTF	TGTGCCAGCAGTGACCAGGGACGGGGTCACTATGGCTACACCTTC	TRBV6-1	.	.	TRBJ1-2
CASSESRGRGQETQYF	TGTGCCAGCAGTGAATCCCGAGGGAGGGGCCAAGAGACCCAGTACTTC	TRBV6-1	many	TRBD2	TRBJ2-5
CASSLRTATYEQYF	TGTGCCAGCAGTTTACGGACGGCGACCTACGAGCAGTACTTC	TRBV12-3/TRBV12-4	once	.	TRBJ2-7
CASSHQGYEQYF	TGTGCCAGCAGCCACCAGGGGTACGAGCAGTACTTC	TRBV28	many	.	TRBJ2-7
CASSYSGTRETQYF	TGTGCCAGCAGTTACTCGGGCACGAGAGAGACCCAGTACTTC	TRBV6-5	.	.	TRBJ2-5
CASSHRGSWTEAFF	TGTGCCAGCAGTCACAGGGGTTCGTGGACTGAAGCTTTCTTT	TRBV6-5	many	TRBD1	TRBJ1-1
CSARKDLEGGELFF	TGCAGTGCTAGAAAGGACCTAGAGGGCGGGGAGCTGTTTTTT	TRBV20-1	.	.	TRBJ2-2
CASSIRAGLEQYF	TGTGCCAGTAGTATACGCGCAGGGCTCGAGCAGTACTTC	TRBV19	many	.	TRBJ2-7
CASSPTGKGEAFF	TGTGCCAGCAGCCCGACAGGGAAGGGTGAAGCTTTCTTT	TRBV7-2	.	TRBD1	TRBJ1-1
CASSVLRPSNQPQHF	TGTGCCAGTAGTGTCCTAAGGCCTAGCAATCAGCCCCAGCATTTT	TRBV19	.	.	TRBJ1-5
CASSYPVPQEDTEAFF	TGTGCCAGCAGTTACCCTGTACCCCAAGAGGACACTGAAGCTTTCTTT	TRBV6-5	many	.	TRBJ1-1
CSASLGLAGGEYF	TGCAGTGCTAGTTTGGGACTAGCGGGAGGGGAGTACTTC	TRBV20-1	.	TRBD2	TRBJ2-7
CASRSGIFSGNTISF	TGTGCCAGCAGATCCGGGATCTTCTCTGGAAACACCATATCTTTT	TRBV6-1	.	.	TRBJ1-3
CASSIDGLAGGEQYF	TGTGCCAGTAGTATAGATGGACTAGCGGGAGGCGAGCAGTACTTC	TRBV19	many	TRBD2	TRBJ2-7
CASSFGDTRGPQHF	TGTGCCAGCAGCTTCGGAGACACCCGGGGGCCCCAGCATTTT	TRBV12-3/TRBV12-4	.	.	TRBJ1-5
CASSLEANTGELFF	TGTGCCAGCAGCTTAGAGGCGAACACCGGGGAGCTGTTTTTT	TRBV7-2	many	.	TRBJ2-2
CASSLVGKDYEQYF	TGTGCCAGCAGCTTAGTGGGGAAGGACTACGAGCAGTACTTC	TRBV7-8	.	.	TRBJ2-7
CSVAEGQGRGQPQHF	TGCAGCGTTGCTGAGGGACAGGGTAGAGGGCAGCCCCAGCATTTT	TRBV29-1	once	TRBD1	TRBJ1-5
CASRTHEDSTEAFF	TGTGCCAGCAGGACCCATGAGGACTCCACTGAAGCTTTCTTT	TRBV6-1	few	.	TRBJ1-1
CASSMGLAAYEQYF	TGTGCCAGCAGCATGGGACTAGCGGCCTACGAGCAGTACTTC	TRBV12-3/TRBV12-4	.	TRBD2	TRBJ2-7
CASSLTGEGYLERGAEAFF	TGTGCCAGCAGCTTAACGGGGGAGGGGTATCTGGAGAGAGGGGCTGAAGCTTTCTTT	TRBV7-3	many	.	TRBJ1-1
CASSGGLGNQPQHF	TGTGCCAGCAGCGGGGGGCTCGGCAATCAGCCCCAGCATTTT	TRBV12-3/TRBV12-4	many	.	TRBJ1-5
CASSQGDGYTF	TGCGCCAGCAGCCAAGGGGATGGCTACACCTTC	TRBV4-1	many	.	TRBJ1-2
CASSFIGTGDYEQYF	TGCGCCAGCAGCTTCATTGGGACAGGGGACTACGAGCAGTACTTC	TRBV5-1	.	TRBD1	TRBJ2-7
CASSRVIQETQYF	TGTGCCAGTAGTCGGGTGATACAAGAGACCCAGTACTTC	TRBV19	many	.	TRBJ2-5
CASSVGVTSGSSSYEQYF	TGTGCCAGCAGCGTAGGAGTGACTAGCGGTTCTAGCTCCTACGAGCAGTACTTC	TRBV9	.	TRBD2	TRBJ2-7
CASKTQGFTEAFF	TGCGCCAGCAAGACTCAGGGGTTCACTGAAGCTTTCTTT	TRBV5-1	.	.	TRBJ1-1
CASSLEPMNTEAFF	TGTGCCAGCAGCTTAGAGCCGATGAACACTGAAGCTTTCTTT	TRBV7-2	.	.	TRBJ1-1
CASSGGTGISYEQYF	TGCGCCAGCAGTGGAGGGACAGGTATCTCCTACGAGCAGTACTTC	TRBV10-1	many	TRBD1	TRBJ2-7
CATSRASLTQYF	TGTGCCACCAGCAGAGCTTCTCTGACCCAGTACTTC	TRBV15	many	.	TRBJ2-5
CASGDIPTLGYTF	TGTGCCAGCGGGGACATACCTACGCTCGGCTACACCTTC	TRBV25-1	many	.	TRBJ1-2
CASSEDRGAGNIQYF	TGTGCCAGCAGTGAAGACAGGGGGGCTGGAAACATTCAGTACTTC	TRBV2	many	TRBD1	TRBJ2-4
CASSLDRTGGPIAPYQETQYF	TGTGCCAGCAGCTTAGATCGGACAGGGGGCCCAATCGCCCCGTACCAAGAGACCCAGTACTTC	TRBV11-2	many	TRBD1	TRBJ2-5
CASSPTGNTEAFF	TGTGCCAGCAGTCCCACAGGGAACACTGAAGCTTTCTTT	TRBV12-3/TRBV12-4	many	.	TRBJ1-1
CAISPDRGTSPLHF	TGTGCCATCAGCCCGGACAGGGGTACTTCACCCCTCCACTTT	TRBV10-3	few	TRBD1	TRBJ1-6
CATSRGENYEQYF	TGTGCCACCAGCAGAGGGGAAAACTACGAGCAGTACTTC	TRBV15	many	.	TRBJ2-7
CASSLVLGQQETQYF	TGTGCCAGCAGTTTGGTATTGGGACAGCAAGAGACCCAGTACTTC	TRBV12-3/TRBV12-4	.	TRBD1	TRBJ2-5
CASSLAYGSEAFF	TGTGCCAGCAGTTTAGCGTACGGAAGTGAAGCTTTCTTT	TRBV12-3/TRBV12-4	many	.	TRBJ1-1
CASSLGAQRSYGYTF	TGTGCCAGCAGCTTGGGGGCCCAGAGGAGCTATGGCTACACCTTC	TRBV7-9	.	.	TRBJ1-2
CSVLGQLNTEAFF	TGCAGCGTTCTCGGACAGTTGAACACTGAAGCTTTCTTT	TRBV29-1	many	.	TRBJ1-1
CASSVGQSSGNTIYF	TGTGCCAGCAGCGTAGGGCAGAGCTCTGGAAACACCATATATTTT	TRBV9	few	.	TRBJ1-3
CASSLTGQSYEQYF	TGTGCCAGCAGTCTGACAGGGCAAAGCTACGAGCAGTACTTC	TRBV28	many	TRBD1	TRBJ2-7
CASSQDLLGMNTEAFF	TGTGCCAGCAGCCAAGATCTTCTGGGAATGAACACTGAAGCTTTCTTT	TRBV4-2	many	.	TRBJ1-1